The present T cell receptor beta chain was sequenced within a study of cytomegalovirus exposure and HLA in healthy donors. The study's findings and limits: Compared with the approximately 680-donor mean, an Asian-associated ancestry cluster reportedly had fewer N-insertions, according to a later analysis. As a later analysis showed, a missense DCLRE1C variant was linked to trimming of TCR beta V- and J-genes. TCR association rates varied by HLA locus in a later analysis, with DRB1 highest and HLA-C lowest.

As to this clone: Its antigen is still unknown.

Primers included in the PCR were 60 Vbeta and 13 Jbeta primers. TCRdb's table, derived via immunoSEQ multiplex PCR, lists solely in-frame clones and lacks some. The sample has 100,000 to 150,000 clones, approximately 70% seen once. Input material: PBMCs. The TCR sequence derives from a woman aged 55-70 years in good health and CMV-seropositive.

CDR3 in DNA: TGTGCCAGCAGCCCTAGGGAGCGTTATGGCTACACCTTC. Its protein is CASSPRERYGYTF. The rearrangement uses TRBV7-2 and TRBJ1-2; D ambiguous. V was cut by 5 bases and J by 5 bases, with 12 bases left in between. The CDR3 has 13 amino acids. The V gene's germline CDR1 is SGHTA and CDR2 FQGNSA.